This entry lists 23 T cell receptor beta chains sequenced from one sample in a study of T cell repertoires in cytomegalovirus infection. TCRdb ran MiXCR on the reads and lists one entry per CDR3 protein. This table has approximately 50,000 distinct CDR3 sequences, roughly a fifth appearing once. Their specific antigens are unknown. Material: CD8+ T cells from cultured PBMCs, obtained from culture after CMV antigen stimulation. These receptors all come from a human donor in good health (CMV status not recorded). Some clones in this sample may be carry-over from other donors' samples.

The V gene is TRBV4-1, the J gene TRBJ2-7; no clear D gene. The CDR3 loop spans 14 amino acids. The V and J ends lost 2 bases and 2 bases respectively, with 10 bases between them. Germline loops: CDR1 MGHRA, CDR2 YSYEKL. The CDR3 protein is CASSQSRQAYEQYF. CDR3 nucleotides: TGCGCCAGCAGCCAAAGTCGGCAGGCCTACGAGCAGTACTTC.

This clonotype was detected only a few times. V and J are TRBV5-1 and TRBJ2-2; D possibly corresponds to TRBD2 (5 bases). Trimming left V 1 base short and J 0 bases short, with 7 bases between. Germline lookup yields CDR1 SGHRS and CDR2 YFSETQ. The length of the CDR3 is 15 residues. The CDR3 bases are TGCGCCAGCAGCTTGACCGGGGCGAACACCGGGGAGCTGTTTTTT. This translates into CASSLTGANTGELFF.

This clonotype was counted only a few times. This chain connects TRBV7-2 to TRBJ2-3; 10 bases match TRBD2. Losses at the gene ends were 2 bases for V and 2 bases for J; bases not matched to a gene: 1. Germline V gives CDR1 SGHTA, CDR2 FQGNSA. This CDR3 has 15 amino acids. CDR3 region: CASSLLAGATDTQYF. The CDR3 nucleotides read TGTGCCAGCAGCTTACTAGCGGGGGCCACAGATACGCAGTATTTT.

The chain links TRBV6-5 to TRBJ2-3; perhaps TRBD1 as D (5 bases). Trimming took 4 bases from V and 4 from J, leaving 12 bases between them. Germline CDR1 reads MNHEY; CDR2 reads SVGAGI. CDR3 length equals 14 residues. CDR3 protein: CASSSQGISDTQYF. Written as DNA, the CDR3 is TGTGCCAGCAGTTCTCAGGGAATTTCAGATACGCAGTATTTT.

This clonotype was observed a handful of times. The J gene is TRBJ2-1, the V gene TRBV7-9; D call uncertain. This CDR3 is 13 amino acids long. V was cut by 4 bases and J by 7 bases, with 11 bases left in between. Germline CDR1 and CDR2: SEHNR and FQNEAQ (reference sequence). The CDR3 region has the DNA TGTGCCAGCAGCTCCCCCGTAAGGAATGAGCAGTTCTTC. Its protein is CASSSPVRNEQFF. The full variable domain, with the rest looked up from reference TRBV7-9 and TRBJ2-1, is DTGVSQNPRHKITKRGQNVTFRCDPISEHNRLYWYRQTLGQGPEFLTYFQNEAQLEKSRLLSDRFSAERPKGSFSTLEIQRTEQGDSAMYLCASSSPVRNEQFFGPGTRLTVL.

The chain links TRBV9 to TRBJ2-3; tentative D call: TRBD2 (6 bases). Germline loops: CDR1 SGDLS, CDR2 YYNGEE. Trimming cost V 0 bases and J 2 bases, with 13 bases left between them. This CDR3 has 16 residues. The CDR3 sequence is CASSVAGGLATDTQYF. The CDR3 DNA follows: TGTGCCAGCAGCGTAGCCGGGGGTCTGGCCACAGATACGCAGTATTTT.

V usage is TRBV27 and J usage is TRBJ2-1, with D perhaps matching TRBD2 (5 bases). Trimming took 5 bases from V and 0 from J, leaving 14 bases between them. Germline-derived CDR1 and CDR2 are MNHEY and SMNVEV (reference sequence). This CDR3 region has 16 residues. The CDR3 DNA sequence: TGTGCCAGCAGTCCCTCGGACGGGATCTCCTACAATGAGCAGTTCTTC. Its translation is CASSPSDGISYNEQFF.

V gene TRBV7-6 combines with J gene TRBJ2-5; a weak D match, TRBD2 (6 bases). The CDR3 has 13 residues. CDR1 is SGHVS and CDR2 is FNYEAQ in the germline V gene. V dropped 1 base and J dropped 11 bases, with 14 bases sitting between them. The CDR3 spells CASSLGEESWQYF. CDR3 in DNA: TGTGCCAGCAGCTTAGGGGAGGAGAGTTGGCAGTACTTC.

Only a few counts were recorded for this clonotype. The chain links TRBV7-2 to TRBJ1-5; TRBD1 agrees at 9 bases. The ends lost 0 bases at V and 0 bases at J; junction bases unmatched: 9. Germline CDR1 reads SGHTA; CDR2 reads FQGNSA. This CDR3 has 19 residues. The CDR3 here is CASSLAPRDRVYSNQPQHF. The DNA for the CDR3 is TGTGCCAGCAGCTTAGCTCCCAGGGACAGGGTTTATAGCAATCAGCCCCAGCATTTT. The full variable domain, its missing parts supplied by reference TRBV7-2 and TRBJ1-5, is GAGVSQSPSNKVTEKGKDVELRCDPISGHTALYWYRQSLGQGLEFLIYFQGNSAPDKSGLPSDRFSAERTGGSVSTLTIQRTQQEDSAVYLCASSLAPRDRVYSNQPQHFGDGTRLSIL.

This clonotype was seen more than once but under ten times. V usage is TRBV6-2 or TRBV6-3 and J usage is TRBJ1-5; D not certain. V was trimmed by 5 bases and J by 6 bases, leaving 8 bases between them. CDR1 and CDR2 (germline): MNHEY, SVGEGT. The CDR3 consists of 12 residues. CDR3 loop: CASSQVFQPQHF. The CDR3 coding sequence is TGTGCCAGCAGTCAGGTATTTCAGCCCCAGCATTTT.

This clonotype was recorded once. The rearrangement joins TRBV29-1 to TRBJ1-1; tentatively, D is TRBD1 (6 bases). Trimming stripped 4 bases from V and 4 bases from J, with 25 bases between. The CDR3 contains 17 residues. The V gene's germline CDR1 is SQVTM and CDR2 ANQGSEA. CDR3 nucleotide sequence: TGCAGCGTTGGGGCGGGCAGGGGTCTAGGCCGAGCCACTGAAGCTTTCTTT. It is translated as CSVGAGRGLGRATEAFF.

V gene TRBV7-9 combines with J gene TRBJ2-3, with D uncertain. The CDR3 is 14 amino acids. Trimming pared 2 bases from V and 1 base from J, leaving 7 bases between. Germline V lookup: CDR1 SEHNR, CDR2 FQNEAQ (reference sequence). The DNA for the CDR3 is TGTGCCAGCAGCTTATGGCCGCGCACAGATACGCAGTATTTT. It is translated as CASSLWPRTDTQYF.

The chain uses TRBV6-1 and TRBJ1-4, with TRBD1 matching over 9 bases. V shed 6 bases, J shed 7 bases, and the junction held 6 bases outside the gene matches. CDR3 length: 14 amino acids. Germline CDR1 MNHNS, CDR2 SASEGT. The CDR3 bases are TGTGCCAGCAGCGCCGGGACAGGGCTTGAAAAACTGTTTTTT. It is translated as CASSAGTGLEKLFF.

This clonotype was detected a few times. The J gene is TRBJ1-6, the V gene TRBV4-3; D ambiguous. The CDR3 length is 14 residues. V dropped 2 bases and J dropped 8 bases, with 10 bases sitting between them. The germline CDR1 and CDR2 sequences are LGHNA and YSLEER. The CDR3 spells CASSQTGADSPLHF. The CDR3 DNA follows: TGCGCCAGCAGCCAAACGGGCGCCGATTCACCCCTCCACTTT.

Here the CDR3 reads CASSIDRKRDTHQPQHF. The CDR3 DNA reads TGTGCCAGTAGTATAGATCGAAAAAGGGACACCCATCAGCCCCAGCATTTT. The V gene is TRBV19, the J gene TRBJ1-5, with a weak D call TRBD1 (6 bases). Germline V gene data show CDR1 as LNHDA and CDR2 as SQIVND (reference sequence). Trimming took 0 bases from V and 5 from J, leaving 17 bases between them. CDR3 size: 17 residues.

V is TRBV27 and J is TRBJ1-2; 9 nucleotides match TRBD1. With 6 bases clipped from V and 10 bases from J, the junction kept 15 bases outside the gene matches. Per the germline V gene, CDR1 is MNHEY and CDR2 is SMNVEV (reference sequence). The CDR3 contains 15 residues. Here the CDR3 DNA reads TGTGCCAGCAGCCATCCGGGACAGGGATTTTTCAACTACACCTTC. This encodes CASSHPGQGFFNYTF.

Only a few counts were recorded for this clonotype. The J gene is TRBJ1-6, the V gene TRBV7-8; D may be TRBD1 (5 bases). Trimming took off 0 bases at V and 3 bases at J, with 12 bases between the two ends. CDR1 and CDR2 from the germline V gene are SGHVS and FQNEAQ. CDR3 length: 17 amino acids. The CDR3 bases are TGTGCCAGCAGCTTAGCGAGGCAGGGAGACTATAATTCACCCCTCCACTTT. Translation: CASSLARQGDYNSPLHF.

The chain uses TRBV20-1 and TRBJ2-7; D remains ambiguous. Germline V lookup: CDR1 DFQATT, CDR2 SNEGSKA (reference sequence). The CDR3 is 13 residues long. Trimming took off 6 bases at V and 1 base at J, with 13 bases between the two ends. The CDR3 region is CSAIDRWSYEQYF. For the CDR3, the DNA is TGCAGTGCAATCGACCGATGGTCCTACGAGCAGTACTTC.

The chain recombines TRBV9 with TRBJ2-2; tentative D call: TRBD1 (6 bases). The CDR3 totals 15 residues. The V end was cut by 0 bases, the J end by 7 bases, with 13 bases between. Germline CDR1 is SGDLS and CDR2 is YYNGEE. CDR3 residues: CASSVAGGPYGELFF. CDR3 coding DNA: TGTGCCAGCAGCGTAGCTGGGGGCCCGTACGGGGAGCTGTTTTTT.

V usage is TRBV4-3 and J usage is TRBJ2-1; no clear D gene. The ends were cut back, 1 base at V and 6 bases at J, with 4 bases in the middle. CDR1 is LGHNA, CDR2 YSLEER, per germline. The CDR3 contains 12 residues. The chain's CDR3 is CASSQGTNEQFF. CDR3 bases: TGCGCCAGCAGCCAAGGTACCAATGAGCAGTTCTTC.

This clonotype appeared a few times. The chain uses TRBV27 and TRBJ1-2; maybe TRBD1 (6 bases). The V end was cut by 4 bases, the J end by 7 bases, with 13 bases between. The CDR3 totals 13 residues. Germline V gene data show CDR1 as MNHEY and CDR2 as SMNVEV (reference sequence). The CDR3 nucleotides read TGTGCCAGCAGTTGGGGGGCAGCTGGTGGCTACACCTTC. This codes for CASSWGAAGGYTF.

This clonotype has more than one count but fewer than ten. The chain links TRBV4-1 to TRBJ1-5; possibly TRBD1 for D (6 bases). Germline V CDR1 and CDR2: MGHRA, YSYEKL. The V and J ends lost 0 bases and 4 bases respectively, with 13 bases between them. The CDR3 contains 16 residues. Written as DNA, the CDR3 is TGCGCCAGCAGCCAAGATACCAGGGGTGCAAATCAGCCCCAGCATTTT. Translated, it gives CASSQDTRGANQPQHF.

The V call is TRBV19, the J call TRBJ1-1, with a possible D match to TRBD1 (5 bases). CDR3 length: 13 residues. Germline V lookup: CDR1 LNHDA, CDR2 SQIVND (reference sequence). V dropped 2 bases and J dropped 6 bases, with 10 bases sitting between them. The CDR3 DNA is TGTGCCAGTAGTATACGTTCGACAGCTGAAGCTTTCTTT. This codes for CASSIRSTAEAFF.